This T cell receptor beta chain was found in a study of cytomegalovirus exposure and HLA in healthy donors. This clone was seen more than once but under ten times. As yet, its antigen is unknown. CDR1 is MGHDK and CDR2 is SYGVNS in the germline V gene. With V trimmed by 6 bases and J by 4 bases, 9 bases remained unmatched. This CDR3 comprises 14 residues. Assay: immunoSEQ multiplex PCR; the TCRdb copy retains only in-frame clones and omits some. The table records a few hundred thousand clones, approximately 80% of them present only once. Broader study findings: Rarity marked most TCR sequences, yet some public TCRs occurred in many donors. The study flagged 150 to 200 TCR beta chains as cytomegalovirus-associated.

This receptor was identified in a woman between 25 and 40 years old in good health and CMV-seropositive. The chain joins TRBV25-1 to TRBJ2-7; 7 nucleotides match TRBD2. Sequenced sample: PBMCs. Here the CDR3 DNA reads TGTGCCAGCAGCCGGGAGGTGGGTGCGTACGAGCAGTACTTC. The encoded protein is CASSREVGAYEQYF.